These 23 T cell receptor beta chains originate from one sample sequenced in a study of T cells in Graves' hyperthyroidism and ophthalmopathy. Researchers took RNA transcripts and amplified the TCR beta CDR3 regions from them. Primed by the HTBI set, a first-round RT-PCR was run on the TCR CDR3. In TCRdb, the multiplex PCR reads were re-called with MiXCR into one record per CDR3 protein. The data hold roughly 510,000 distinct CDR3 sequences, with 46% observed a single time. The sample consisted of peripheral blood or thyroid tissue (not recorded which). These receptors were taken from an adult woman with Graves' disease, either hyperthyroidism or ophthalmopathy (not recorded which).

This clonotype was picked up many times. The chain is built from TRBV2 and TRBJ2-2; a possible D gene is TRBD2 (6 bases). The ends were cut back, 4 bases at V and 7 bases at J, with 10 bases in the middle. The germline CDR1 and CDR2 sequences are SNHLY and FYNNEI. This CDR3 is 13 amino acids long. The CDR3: CASSVGGVGELFF. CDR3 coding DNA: TGTGCCAGCAGTGTGGGCGGGGTCGGGGAGCTGTTTTTT.

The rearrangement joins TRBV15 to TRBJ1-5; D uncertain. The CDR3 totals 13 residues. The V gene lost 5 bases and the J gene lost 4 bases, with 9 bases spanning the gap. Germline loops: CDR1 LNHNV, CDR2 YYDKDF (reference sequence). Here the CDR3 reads CATSESLNQPQHF. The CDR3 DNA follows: TGTGCCACCAGCGAGAGTCTGAATCAGCCCCAGCATTTT.

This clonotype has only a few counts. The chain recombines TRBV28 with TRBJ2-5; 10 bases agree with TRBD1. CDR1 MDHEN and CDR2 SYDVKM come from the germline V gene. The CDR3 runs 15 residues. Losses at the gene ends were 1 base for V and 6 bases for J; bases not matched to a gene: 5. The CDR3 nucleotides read TGTGCCAGCAGTTTATCGCGACAGGGGGCAAAGACCCAGTACTTC. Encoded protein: CASSLSRQGAKTQYF.

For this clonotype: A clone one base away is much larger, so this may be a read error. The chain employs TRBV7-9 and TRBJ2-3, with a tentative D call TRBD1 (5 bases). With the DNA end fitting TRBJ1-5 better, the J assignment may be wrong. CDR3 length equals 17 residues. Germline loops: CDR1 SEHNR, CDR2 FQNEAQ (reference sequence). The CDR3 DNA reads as TGTGCCAGCAGCTCCAACCTAGCGGGACCCTCCACAGATACGCAGCATTTT. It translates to CASSSNLAGPSTDTQHF.

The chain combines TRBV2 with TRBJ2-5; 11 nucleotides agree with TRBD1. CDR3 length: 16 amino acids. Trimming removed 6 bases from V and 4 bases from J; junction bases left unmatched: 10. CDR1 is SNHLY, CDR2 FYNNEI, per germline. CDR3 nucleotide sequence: TGTGCCAGCAGGCTGAGAGAAGGACAGGGGGCAGAGACCCAGTACTTC. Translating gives CASRLREGQGAETQYF.

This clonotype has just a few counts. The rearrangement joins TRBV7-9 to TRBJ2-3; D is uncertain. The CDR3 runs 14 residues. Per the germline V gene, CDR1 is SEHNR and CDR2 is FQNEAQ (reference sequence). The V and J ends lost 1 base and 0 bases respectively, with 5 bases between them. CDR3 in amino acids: CASSLGASTDTQYF. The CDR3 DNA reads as TGTGCCAGCAGCTTAGGAGCTAGCACAGATACGCAGTATTTT.

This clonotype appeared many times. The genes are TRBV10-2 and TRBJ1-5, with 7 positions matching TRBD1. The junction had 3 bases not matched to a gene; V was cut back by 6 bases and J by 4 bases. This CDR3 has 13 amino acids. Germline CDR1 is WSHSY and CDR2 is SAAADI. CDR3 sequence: CASSGTENQPQHF. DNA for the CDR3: TGCGCCAGCAGCGGGACAGAGAATCAGCCCCAGCATTTT.

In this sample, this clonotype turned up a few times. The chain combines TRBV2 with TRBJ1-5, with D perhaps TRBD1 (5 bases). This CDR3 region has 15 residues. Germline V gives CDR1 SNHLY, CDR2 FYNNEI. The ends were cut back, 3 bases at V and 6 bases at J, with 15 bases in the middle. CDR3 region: CASSDSRERGQPQHF. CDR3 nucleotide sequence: TGTGCCAGCAGTGACAGCAGGGAGAGGGGTCAGCCCCAGCATTTT. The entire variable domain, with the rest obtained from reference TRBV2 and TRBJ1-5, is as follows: EPEVTQTPSHQVTQMGQEVILRCVPISNHLYFYWYRQILGQKVEFLVSFYNNEISEKSEIFDDQFSVERPDGSNFTLKIRSTKLEDSAMYFCASSDSRERGQPQHFGDGTRLSIL.

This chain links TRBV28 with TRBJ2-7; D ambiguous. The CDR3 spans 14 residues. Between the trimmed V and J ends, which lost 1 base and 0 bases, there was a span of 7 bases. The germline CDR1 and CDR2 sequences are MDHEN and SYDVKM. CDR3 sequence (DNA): TGTGCCAGCAGTTTATTGGCTAGCTCCTACGAGCAGTACTTC. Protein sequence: CASSLLASSYEQYF.

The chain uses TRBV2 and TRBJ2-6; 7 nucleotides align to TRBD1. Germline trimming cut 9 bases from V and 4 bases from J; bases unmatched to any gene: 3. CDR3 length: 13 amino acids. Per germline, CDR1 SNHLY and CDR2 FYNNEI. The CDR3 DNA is TGTGCCAGACAGGGGACGGGGGCCAACGTCCTGACTTTC. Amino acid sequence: CARQGTGANVLTF.

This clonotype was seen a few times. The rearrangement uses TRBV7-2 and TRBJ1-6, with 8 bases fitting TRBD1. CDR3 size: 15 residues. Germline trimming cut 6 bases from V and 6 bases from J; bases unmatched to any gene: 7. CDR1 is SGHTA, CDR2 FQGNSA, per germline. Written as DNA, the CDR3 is TGTGCCAGCAGACTAGGGGACAGGCCTAATTCACCCCTCCACTTT. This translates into CASRLGDRPNSPLHF. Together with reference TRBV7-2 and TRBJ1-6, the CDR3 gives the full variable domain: GAGVSQSPSNKVTEKGKDVELRCDPISGHTALYWYRQSLGQGLEFLIYFQGNSAPDKSGLPSDRFSAERTGGSVSTLTIQRTQQEDSAVYLCASRLGDRPNSPLHFGNGTRLTVT.

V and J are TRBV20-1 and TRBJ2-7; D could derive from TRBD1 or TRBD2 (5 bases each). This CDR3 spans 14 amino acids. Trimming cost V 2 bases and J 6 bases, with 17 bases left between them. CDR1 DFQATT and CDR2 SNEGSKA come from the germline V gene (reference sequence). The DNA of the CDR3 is TGCAGTGCTAGACCCCGACAGCTGGGGAGCGAGCAGTACTTC. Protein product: CSARPRQLGSEQYF.

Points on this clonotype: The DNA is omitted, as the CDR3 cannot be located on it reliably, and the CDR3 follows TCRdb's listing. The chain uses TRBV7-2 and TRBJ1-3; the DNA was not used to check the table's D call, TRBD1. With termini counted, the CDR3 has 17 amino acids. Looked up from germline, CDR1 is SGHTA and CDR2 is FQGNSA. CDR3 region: CASSLVPGGALWLHLRF.

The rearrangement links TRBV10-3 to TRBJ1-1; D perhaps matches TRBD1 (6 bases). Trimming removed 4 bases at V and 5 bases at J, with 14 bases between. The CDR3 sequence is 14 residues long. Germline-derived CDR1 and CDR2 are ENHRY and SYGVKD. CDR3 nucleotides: TGTGCCATCAGTGCGAGCAGGGGAGGAACTGAAGCTTTCTTT. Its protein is CAISASRGGTEAFF.

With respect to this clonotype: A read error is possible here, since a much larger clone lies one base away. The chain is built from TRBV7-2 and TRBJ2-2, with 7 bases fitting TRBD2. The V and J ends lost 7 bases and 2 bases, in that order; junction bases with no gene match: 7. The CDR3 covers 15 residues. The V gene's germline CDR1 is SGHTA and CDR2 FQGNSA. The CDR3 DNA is TGTACCAGCACCCCGGCTAGCGGCAACACCGGGGAGCTGTTTTTT. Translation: CTSTPASGNTGELFF.

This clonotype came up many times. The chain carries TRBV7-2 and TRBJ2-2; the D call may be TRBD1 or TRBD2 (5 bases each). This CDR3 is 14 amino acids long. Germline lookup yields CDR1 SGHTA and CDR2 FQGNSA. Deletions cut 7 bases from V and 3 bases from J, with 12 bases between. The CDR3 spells CASTQRGDTGELFF. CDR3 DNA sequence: TGTGCCAGCACCCAGAGGGGCGACACCGGGGAGCTGTTTTTT.

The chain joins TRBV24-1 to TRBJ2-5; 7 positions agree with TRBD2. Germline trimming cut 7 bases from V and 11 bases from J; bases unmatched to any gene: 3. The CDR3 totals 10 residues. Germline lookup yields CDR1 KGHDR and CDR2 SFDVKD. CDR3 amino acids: CATRGGTQYF. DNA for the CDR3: TGTGCCACCAGGGGAGGGACGCAGTACTTC.

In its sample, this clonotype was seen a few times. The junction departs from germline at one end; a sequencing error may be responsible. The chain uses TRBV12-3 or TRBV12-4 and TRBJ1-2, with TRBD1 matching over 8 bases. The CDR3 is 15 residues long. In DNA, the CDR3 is TGCGCCAGCAGCCAAGGAGGAACAGGGGGGTTTGGCTACACCTTC. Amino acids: CASSQGGTGGFGYTF.

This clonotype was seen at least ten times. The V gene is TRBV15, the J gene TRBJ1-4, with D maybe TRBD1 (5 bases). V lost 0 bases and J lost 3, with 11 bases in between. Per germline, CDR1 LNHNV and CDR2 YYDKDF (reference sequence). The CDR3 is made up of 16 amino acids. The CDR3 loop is CATSRERGVANEKLFF. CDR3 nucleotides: TGTGCCACCAGCAGAGAACGAGGGGTGGCTAATGAAAAACTGTTTTTT.

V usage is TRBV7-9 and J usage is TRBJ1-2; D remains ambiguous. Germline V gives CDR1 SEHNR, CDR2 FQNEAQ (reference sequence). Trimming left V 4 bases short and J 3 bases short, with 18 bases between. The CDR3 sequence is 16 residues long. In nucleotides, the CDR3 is TGTGCCAGCAGCTCCCCCCGGGGAGGATCGGACTATGGCTACACCTTC. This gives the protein CASSSPRGGSDYGYTF.

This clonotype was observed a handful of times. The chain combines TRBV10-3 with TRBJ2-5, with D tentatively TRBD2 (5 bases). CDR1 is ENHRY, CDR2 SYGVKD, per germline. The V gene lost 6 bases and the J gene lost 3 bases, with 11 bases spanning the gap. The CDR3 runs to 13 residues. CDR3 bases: TGTGCCATCAGCTCCGGGAAGGAAGAGACCCAGTACTTC. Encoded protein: CAISSGKEETQYF.

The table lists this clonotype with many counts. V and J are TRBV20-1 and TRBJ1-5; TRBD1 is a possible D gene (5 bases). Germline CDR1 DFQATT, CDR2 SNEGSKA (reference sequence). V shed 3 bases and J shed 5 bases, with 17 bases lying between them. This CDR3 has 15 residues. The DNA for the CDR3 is TGCAGTGCTAGGACCCCCGGGGCAGTCTATCAGCCCCAGCATTTT. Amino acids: CSARTPGAVYQPQHF.

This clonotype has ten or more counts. CDR3 sequence (DNA): TGTGCCAGCAGGGGGGGACACGAGCAGTACTTC. The encoded protein is CASRGGHEQYF. The genes are TRBV2 and TRBJ2-7; possibly TRBD2 for D (6 bases). Germline-derived CDR1 and CDR2 are SNHLY and FYNNEI. Trimming cost V 6 bases and J 5 bases, with 8 bases left between them. The CDR3 sequence is 11 residues long.